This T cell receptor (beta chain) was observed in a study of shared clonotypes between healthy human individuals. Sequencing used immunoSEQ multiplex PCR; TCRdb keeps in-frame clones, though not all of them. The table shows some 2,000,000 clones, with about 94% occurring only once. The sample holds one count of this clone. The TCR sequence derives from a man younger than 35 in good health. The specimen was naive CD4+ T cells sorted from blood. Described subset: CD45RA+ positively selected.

CDR3 amino acids: CASSLPPRGGRHNEQYF. The CDR3 region has the DNA TGTGCCAGCAGCTTACCCCCTAGAGGTGGGAGGCACAACGAGCAGTACTTC. The rearrangement joins TRBV13 to TRBJ2-7; weak D call: TRBD2 (6 bases). The CDR3 totals 17 residues. Trimming took off 2 bases at V and 5 bases at J, with 22 bases between the two ends. The germline CDR1 and CDR2 sequences are PRHDT and FYEKMQ (reference sequence).